The sample holds a few counts of the clone carrying this TCR beta chain. Antigen: not known. CD4+ naive, central memory, regulatory and stem cell-like memory subsets were isolated by sorting on CD45RO/CCR7/CD25/CD127/CD95/CD27. This specimen belongs to a study of beta chain features in type 1 diabetes. The study's findings and limits: Relative to healthy donors, patients appeared to have naive, central memory and Treg TCRB repertoires that were more similar. Researchers could not determine here whether HLA type influences TCRB rearrangement.

Trimming left V 5 bases short and J 8 bases short, with 15 bases between. This CDR3 spans 13 amino acids. Germline loops: CDR1 SGHVS, CDR2 FQNEAQ. TCRB transcripts that were expressed got sequenced, as all of the isolated RNA had been reverse transcribed. Assay used: immunoSEQ multiplex PCR; TCRdb lists only in-frame clones, some missing. Seen here are fewer than 650,000 clones, about 16% observed once, and the top ten hold under 0.095%. The TCR comes from a man younger than 30 in good health. Source material: naive CD4+ T cells from blood. This chain links TRBV7-8 with TRBJ1-2; D is uncertain. CDR3 in DNA: TGTGCCAGCAGCCTCCGGACGGGCGGGGGCTACACCTTC. Translated, it gives CASSLRTGGGYTF.